This TCR beta chain came from a study of cytomegalovirus exposure and HLA in healthy donors. As for the study in general: HLA-typed donors were the source of 83 million or so unique TCRs, which an early data release held. Study results and limitations: Reportedly, cytomegalovirus status was diagnosed with high sensitivity and specificity.

Primers: 60 Vbeta forward and 13 Jbeta reverse. Libraries were prepared by immunoSEQ multiplex PCR; TCRdb keeps only in-frame clonotypes and omits some of them. The repertoire has about 90,000 clones, about four fifths of them found once; the top ten carry around 2.3%. This clone has a single count. Its antigen is still unknown. After removal of 0 bases from V and 9 bases from J, the junction contained 12 bases not matched to a gene. CDR3 length: 16 amino acids. Germline V CDR1 and CDR2: SGDLS, YYNGEE. Healthy donors of bone marrow made up the group. The sample consisted of PBMCs. This receptor was identified in a man aged 18 to 35 in good health and CMV-seronegative. The rearrangement uses TRBV9 and TRBJ2-1, with 7 bases that match TRBD2. The CDR3 region is CASSVATSGTGSEQFF. The CDR3 coding sequence is TGTGCCAGCAGCGTAGCTACCAGCGGGACGGGGAGTGAGCAGTTCTTC.